This TCR beta chain was sequenced during a study of blood T cell repertoires in COVID-19. The CDR3 loop spans 10 amino acids. Deletions cut 4 bases from V and 7 bases from J, with 7 bases between. The V gene's germline CDR1 is DFQATT and CDR2 SNEGSKA (reference sequence). Methods used by the authors: Amplification with reference gene primers provided the estimates of nucleated cell counts. The data were produced by immunoSEQ multiplex PCR, yet TCRdb's version contains in-frame clones alone and is incomplete. Clone size and V and J calls were adopted from that table, with D and trimming inferred from the DNA. The repertoire holds 200,000 to 300,000 clones, with approximately 88% as singletons.

The specimen sequenced was PBMCs or T cells enriched from blood (not recorded which). The chain combines TRBV20-1 with TRBJ1-1; the D is unclear. This clonotype was obtained from a woman in her thirties or forties with acute COVID-19. The CDR3 DNA reads TGCAGTGCTAATCAGATTGAAGCTTTCTTT. Protein sequence: CSANQIEAFF.